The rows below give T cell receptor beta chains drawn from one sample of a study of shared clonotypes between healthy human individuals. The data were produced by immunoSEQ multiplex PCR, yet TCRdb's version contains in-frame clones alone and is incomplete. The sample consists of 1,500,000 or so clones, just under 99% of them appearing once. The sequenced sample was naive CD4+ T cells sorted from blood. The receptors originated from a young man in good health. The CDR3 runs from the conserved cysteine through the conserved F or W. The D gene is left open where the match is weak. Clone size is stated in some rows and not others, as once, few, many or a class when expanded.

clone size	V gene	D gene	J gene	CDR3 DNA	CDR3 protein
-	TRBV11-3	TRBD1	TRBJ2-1	TGTGCCAGCAGCCACGGAGGTGACAGGGGAATCAATGAGCAGTTCTTC	CASSHGGDRGINEQFF
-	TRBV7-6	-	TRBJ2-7	TGTGCCAGCAGCTTAGCGGCGCGCTCCTACGAGCAGTACTTC	CASSLAARSYEQYF
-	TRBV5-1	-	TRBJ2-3	TGCGCCAGCAGCCCCATGGGGTACACAGATACGCAGTATTTT	CASSPMGYTDTQYF
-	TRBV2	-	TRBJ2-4	TGTGCCAGCAGGAATGGACTAGCCAAAAACATTCAGTACTTC	CASRNGLAKNIQYF
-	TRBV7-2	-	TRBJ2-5	TGTGCCAGCAGCTTAAGGCAAAGATACCAAGAGACCCAGTACTTC	CASSLRQRYQETQYF
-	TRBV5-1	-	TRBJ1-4	TGCGCCAGCAGCTTAGACGGGCCTAATGAAAAACTGTTTTTT	CASSLDGPNEKLFF
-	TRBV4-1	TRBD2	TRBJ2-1	TGCGCCAGCAGCCGAGATGGACTAGCGGATTACAATGAGCAGTTCTTC	CASSRDGLADYNEQFF
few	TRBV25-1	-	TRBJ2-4	TGTGCCAGCAGTGAGGCAGCCAAAAACATTCAGTACTTC	CASSEAAKNIQYF
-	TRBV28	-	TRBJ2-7	TGTGCCAGCATCCGCTCTGGTTTGCCCTCCTACGAGCAGTACTTC	CASIRSGLPSYEQYF
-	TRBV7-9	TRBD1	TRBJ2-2	TGTGCCAGCAGCGGCGGGACAGGGGGTGCCGGTGAGAGCGGGGAGCTGTTTTTT	CASSGGTGGAGESGELFF
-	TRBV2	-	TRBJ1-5	TGTGCCAGCAGTGAAGACCTCTATAGCAATCAGCCCCAGCATTTT	CASSEDLYSNQPQHF
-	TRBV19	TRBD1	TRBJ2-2	TGTGCCAGTAGAGACCACCCAAAGGGGGCAGCGGCCGGGGAGCTGTTTTTT	CASRDHPKGAAAGELFF
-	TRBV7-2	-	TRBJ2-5	TGTGCCAGCAGCTTAGCCCGGGAAGAGACCCAGTACTTC	CASSLAREETQYF
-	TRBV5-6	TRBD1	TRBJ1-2	TGTGCCAGCAGCTCCCGGACAGGGGTGATTGGCTACACCTTC	CASSSRTGVIGYTF
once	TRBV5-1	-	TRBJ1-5	TGCGCCAGCAGCCCAGACAGAGGTAGTCAGCCCCAGCATTTT	CASSPDRGSQPQHF
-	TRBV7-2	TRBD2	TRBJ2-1	TGTGCCAGCAGCTGGGGACTAGCGGGAACTTACAATGAGCAGTTCTTC	CASSWGLAGTYNEQFF
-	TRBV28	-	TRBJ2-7	TGTGCCAGCAGTTTAGGCTTCTCCTACGAGCAGTACTTC	CASSLGFSYEQYF
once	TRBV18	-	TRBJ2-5	TGTGCCAGCTCACCGCTGCGGGGAGAGACCCAGTACTTC	CASSPLRGETQYF
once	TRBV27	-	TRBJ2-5	TGTGCCAGCCGACCGATAGCGTTCCCAATTTCGGAGACCCAGTACTTC	CASRPIAFPISETQYF
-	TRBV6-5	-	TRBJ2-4	TGTGCCAGCAGCGGCCGGGACAACAAAAACATTCAGTACTTC	CASSGRDNKNIQYF
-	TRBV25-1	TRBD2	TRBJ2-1	TGTGCCAGCTGCCCATGGGGAGCGGGAGTTAGTAATGAGCAGTTCTTC	CASCPWGAGVSNEQFF
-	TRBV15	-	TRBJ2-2	TGTGCCACCAGCACGGGGTTTCTCGTCACCGGGGAGCTGTTTTTT	CATSTGFLVTGELFF
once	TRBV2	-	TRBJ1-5	TGTGCCAGCAGGGAGGGTCAGCCCCAGCATTTT	CASREGQPQHF
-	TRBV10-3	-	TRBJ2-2	TGTGCCATCAGTCGCACGGGGGGCCTGTCCGGGGAGCTGTTTTTT	CAISRTGGLSGELFF
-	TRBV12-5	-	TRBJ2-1	TGTGCTAGTGGTTTGCTAGATGAGCAGTTCTTC	CASGLLDEQFF
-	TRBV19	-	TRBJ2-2	TGTGCCAGTAGTATTAGAGGGGCAGGGTGGACCGGGGAGCTGTTTTTT	CASSIRGAGWTGELFF
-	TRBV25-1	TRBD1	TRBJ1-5	TGTGCCAGCAGTGAAGGGACAGTTTATCAGCCCCAGCATTTT	CASSEGTVYQPQHF
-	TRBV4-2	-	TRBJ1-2	TGTGCCAGCAGCCAAGATCTACAGGCTCCCTATGGCTACACCTTC	CASSQDLQAPYGYTF
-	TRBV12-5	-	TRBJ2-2	TGTGCTAGTGGTTTGTCGGGAAACACCGGGGAGCTGTTTTTT	CASGLSGNTGELFF
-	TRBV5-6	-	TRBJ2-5	TGTGCCAGCAGCCTACCCGGGGCGGGACAAGAGACCCAGTACTTC	CASSLPGAGQETQYF
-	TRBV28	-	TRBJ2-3	TGTGCCAGCAGTTCATGGGGGGACCACACAGATACGCAGTATTTT	CASSSWGDHTDTQYF
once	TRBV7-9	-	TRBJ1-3	TGTGCCAGCAGCTTAGGGCGGGCAACTGGAAACACCATATATTTT	CASSLGRATGNTIYF
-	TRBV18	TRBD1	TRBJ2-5	TGTGCCAGCTCACCACCGGGACAGGGGGGAGAGACCCAGTACTTC	CASSPPGQGGETQYF
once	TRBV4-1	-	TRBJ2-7	TGCGCCAGCAGCCCCGGGGCTAATCTCCGCGAGCAGTACTTC	CASSPGANLREQYF
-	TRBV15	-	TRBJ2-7	TGTGCCACCAGCAGAGCCCTCGGGGGAGGTGTCCACGAGCAGTACTTC	CATSRALGGGVHEQYF
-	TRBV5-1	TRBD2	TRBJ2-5	TGCGCCAGCAGCACAGGACTAGCGGGGGACCAAGAGACCCAGTACTTC	CASSTGLAGDQETQYF
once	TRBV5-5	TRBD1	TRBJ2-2	TGTGCCAGCAGCCCGGACAGGTCAAGAAACACCGGGGAGCTGTTTTTT	CASSPDRSRNTGELFF
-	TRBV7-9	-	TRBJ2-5	TGTGCCAGCAGCTTAATTGGGGAGACCCAGTACTTC	CASSLIGETQYF
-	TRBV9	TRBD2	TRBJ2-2	TGTGCCAGCAGGAGACTAGCGGGGGAAACCGGGGAGCTGTTTTTT	CASRRLAGETGELFF
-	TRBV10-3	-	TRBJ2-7	TGTGCCATCACTGCGGGGCGCAGCTCCTACGAGCAGTACTTC	CAITAGRSSYEQYF
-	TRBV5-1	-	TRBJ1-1	TGCGCCAGCACTAGGGATGCGGACACTGAAGCTTTCTTT	CASTRDADTEAFF
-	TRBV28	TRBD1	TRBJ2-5	TGTGCCAGCAGTCTCCGACAGGGTCGAGAGACCCAGTACTTC	CASSLRQGRETQYF
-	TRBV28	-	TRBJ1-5	TGTGCCAGCAGAATGGGGGGCTTTCGTAGCAATCAGCCCCAGCATTTT	CASRMGGFRSNQPQHF
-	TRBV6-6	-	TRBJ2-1	TGTGCCAGCAGCTCCGGGATCGCTGAGCAGTTCTTC	CASSSGIAEQFF
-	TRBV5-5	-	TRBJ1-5	TGTGCCAGCAGCTTGAATCGGGTTGGCAATCAGCCCCAGCATTTT	CASSLNRVGNQPQHF
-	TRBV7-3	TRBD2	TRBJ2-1	TGTGCCAGCAGCCCACTCCATCCGACTAGCGGAATTTACAATGAGCAGTTCTTC	CASSPLHPTSGIYNEQFF
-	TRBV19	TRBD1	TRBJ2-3	TGTGCCAGTAGTGCCGGACAGGGGGGGACAGATACGCAGTATTTT	CASSAGQGGTDTQYF
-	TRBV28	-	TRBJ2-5	TGTGCCAGCAGTTTGGGTAGCGAACCAAGAAAAGGGGACTTC	CASSLGSEPRKGDF
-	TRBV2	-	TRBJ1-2	TGTGCCAGCAGGGGATGGGACTACGGCTACACCTTC	CASRGWDYGYTF
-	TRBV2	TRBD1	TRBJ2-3	TGTGCCAGCAGTTTGGGACAGATTCCAGATACGCAGTATTTT	CASSLGQIPDTQYF
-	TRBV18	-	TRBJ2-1	TGTGCCAGCTCACTTGAAATGGGAGGAGAGCAGTTCTTC	CASSLEMGGEQFF
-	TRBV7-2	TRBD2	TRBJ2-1	TGTGCCAGCAGCCGCTCGGGACTAGCGGTGGTAGAGCAGTTCTTC	CASSRSGLAVVEQFF
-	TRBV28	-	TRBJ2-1	TGTGCCAGCAGTTTATCAGTTATGCACAGCGAAAGCTCCTACAATGAGCAGTTCTTC	CASSLSVMHSESSYNEQFF
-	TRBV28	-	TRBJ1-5	TGTGCCAGCAGTCAACGGTGGGTCAGCAATCAGCCCCAGCATTTT	CASSQRWVSNQPQHF
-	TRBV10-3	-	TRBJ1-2	TGTGCCATCCAAGGGGCGGAGGGCTCGGAGTACTATGGCTACACCTTC	CAIQGAEGSEYYGYTF
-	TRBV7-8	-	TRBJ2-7	TGTGCCAGCAGCTCTAAGGTGGGCTACGAGCAGTACTTC	CASSSKVGYEQYF
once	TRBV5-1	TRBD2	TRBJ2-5	TGCGCCAGCAGCTTGGGGACTAGCAACGAGACCCAGTACTTC	CASSLGTSNETQYF
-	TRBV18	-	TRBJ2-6	TGTGCCAGCTCACCGGTACACCTCTCTGGGGCCAACGTCCTGACTTTC	CASSPVHLSGANVLTF
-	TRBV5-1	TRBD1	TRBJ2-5	TGCGCCAGCAGCTTGTATCCGGGACAGGGAGGAGAGACCCAGTACTTC	CASSLYPGQGGETQYF
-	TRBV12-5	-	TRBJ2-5	TGTGCTAGTGGCAAAGACGGAACGCGAACCCAGTACTTC	CASGKDGTRTQYF